A single T cell receptor (beta chain) is shown here with its context. CDR3 length: 13 amino acids. Trimming shortened V by 0 bases and J by 4 bases, and 7 bases separated the two germline ends. Germline CDR1 reads SGDLS; CDR2 reads YYNGEE. The data are from a study of ipilimumab plus nivolumab after autologous stem cell transplantation. On the study more broadly: Median doses per patient: four or five ipilimumab, roughly 8 nivolumab. The DLBCL cohort had primary refractory and relapsed disease, with 18-month progression-free survival of approximately 87% and 28%.

The data were produced by immunoSEQ multiplex PCR, yet TCRdb's version contains in-frame clones alone and is incomplete. The sample has about 84,000 clones; 83% are singletons. Checkpoint therapy with ipilimumab 1 mg/kg began 14 to 28 days after transplant. Patients got 3 mg/kg IV nivolumab weeks 1, 4, 7, 10, then biweekly through week 26. The rearrangement uses TRBV9 and TRBJ1-2; D is uncertain. The specimen was PBMCs, collected in a trial of ipilimumab plus nivolumab as post-transplant consolidation. This receptor was identified in a male donor with diffuse large B-cell lymphoma. The CDR3 spells CASSVVLSYGYTF. The CDR3 bases are TGTGCCAGCAGCGTAGTTCTCAGCTATGGCTACACCTTC.